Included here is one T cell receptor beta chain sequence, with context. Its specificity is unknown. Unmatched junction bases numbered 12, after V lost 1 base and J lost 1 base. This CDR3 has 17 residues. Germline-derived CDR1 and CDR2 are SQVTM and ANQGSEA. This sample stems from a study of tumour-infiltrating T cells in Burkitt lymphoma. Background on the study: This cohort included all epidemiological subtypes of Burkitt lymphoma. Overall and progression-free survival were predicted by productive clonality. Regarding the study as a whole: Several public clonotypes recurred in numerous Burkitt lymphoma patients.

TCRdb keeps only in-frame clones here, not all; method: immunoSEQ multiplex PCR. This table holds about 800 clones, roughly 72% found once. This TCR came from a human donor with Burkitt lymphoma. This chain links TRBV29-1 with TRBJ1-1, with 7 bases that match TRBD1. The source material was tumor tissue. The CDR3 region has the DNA TGCAGCGTTGAAGGGGGGGCAGGGGGGTCGGGGAACACTGAAGCTTTCTTT. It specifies CSVEGGAGGSGNTEAFF.